These 15 T cell receptor beta chains came from one sample sequenced in a study of blood T cells in healthy people across ages (dated by TCRdb to between 2014 and 2016). Libraries came from 5' RACE. Sequencing was performed on an Illumina HiSeq 2500. The second PCR ran for about 7 to 11 cycles and used a J-beta primer mix along with a sample-barcoded 5' primer. The raw public data were reprocessed by TCRdb itself: fastp quality trimming at Q25, MiXCR clonotype calling, in-frame beta chains only. Rows matching on CDR3 protein sequence are summarized as one entry with the most common DNA and genes. The sample records 600,000 to 650,000 distinct CDR3 sequences, 58% of which are singletons. Together, the top ten hold 30% to 45% of the sample. The sequencing input was blood. The source is a man aged 55 to 70 in good health.

Here the CDR3 DNA reads TGTGCCAGCGGATACAGGGGGCGGATGGGTCCCCTCCACTTT. Translated, it gives CASGYRGRMGPLHF. This chain connects TRBV28 to TRBJ1-6, with TRBD1 identical over 9 bases. V shed 8 bases, J shed 13 bases, and the junction held 12 bases outside the gene matches. From germline, CDR1 is MDHEN and CDR2 SYDVKM. The CDR3 runs 14 residues.

CDR3 in amino acids: CASSPRDREVETQYF. CDR3 DNA sequence: TGTGCCAGCAGTCCCCGGGACAGGGAGGTGGAGACCCAGTACTTC. The V gene is TRBV12-3 or TRBV12-4, the J gene TRBJ2-5; TRBD1 matches at 9 bases. Trimming removed 5 bases from V and 5 bases from J; junction bases left unmatched: 9. CDR3 length equals 15 residues.

This chain links TRBV21-1 with TRBJ2-7; TRBD1 was called by the table and not checked on the DNA. TRBV21-1 is classified as a pseudogene. This CDR3 comprises 13 residues. CDR3 DNA sequence: TGTGCCAGCAATTGCCTAGGGACAGACGAGCAGTACTTC. It codes for CASNCLGTDEQYF.

The rearrangement uses TRBV29-1 and TRBJ1-1; D may be TRBD1 (6 bases). This CDR3 has 14 amino acids. The germline V and J ends were trimmed by 6 bases and 5 bases, with 19 bases remaining between them. The germline V gene encodes CDR1 SQVTM and CDR2 ANQGSEA. The CDR3 coding sequence is TGCAGCGTGGACGTACAGGGTGCGAATACTGAAGCTTTCTTT. This encodes CSVDVQGANTEAFF.

V gene TRBV24-1 combines with J gene TRBJ2-3; a possible D gene is TRBD1 (6 bases). The germline V gene has CDR1 KGHDR and CDR2 SFDVKD. The CDR3 totals 13 residues. V lost 6 bases and J lost 4, with 10 bases in between. CDR3 sequence reads: CATSRDNADTQYF. CDR3 in DNA: TGTGCCACCAGTCGGGACAACGCAGATACGCAGTATTTT.

The gene calls are TRBV18 and TRBJ2-5, with D tentatively TRBD1 or TRBD2 (5 bases each). The CDR3 totals 14 residues. The germline V gene has CDR1 KGHSH and CDR2 LQKENI. V dropped 6 bases and J dropped 7 bases, with 18 bases sitting between them. This chain's CDR3 is CASSQTEAEGTQYF. The CDR3 coding sequence is TGTGCCAGCTCCCAGACAGAGGCAGAGGGGACCCAGTACTTC.

The V and J genes are TRBV20-1 and TRBJ2-7, with D possibly matching TRBD1 (5 bases). Trimming took 0 bases from V and 2 from J, leaving 11 bases between them. This CDR3 contains 14 residues. Germline CDR1 DFQATT, CDR2 SNEGSKA (reference sequence). In DNA, the CDR3 is TGCAGTGCTAGAGAAGGTGGGGCCCCCTACGAGCAGTACTTC. Protein product: CSAREGGAPYEQYF.

This clonotype was seen only a few times. The chain employs TRBV5-1 and TRBJ1-5, with a possible D match to TRBD1 (6 bases). The CDR3 sequence is 14 residues long. V was trimmed by 0 bases and J by 5 bases, leaving 9 bases between them. In germline, CDR1 is SGHRS, CDR2 YFSETQ. The chain's CDR3 is CASSLGQADQPQHF. The CDR3 DNA is TGCGCCAGCAGCTTGGGACAGGCTGATCAGCCCCAGCATTTT.

There are a few counts of this clonotype. J is TRBJ2-3 and V is TRBV7-2; 8 bases map to TRBD2. The CDR3 is 15 amino acids. After removal of 4 bases from V and 3 bases from J, the junction contained 6 bases not matched to a gene. From germline, CDR1 is SGHTA and CDR2 FQGNSA. The CDR3 is CASSSSAGETDTQYF. The CDR3 DNA reads TGTGCCAGCAGCTCATCAGCGGGGGAGACAGATACGCAGTATTTT.

This rearrangement joins TRBV6-5 to TRBJ2-7, with 8 bases aligning to TRBD1. CDR1 is MNHEY and CDR2 is SVGAGI in the germline V gene. V was clipped by 6 bases and J by 4 bases; unmatched bases: 11. The CDR3 is 15 residues long. The DNA of the CDR3 is TGTGCCAGCAGCCCACGGACAGGGCCTGGTTACGAGCAGTACTTC. Protein: CASSPRTGPGYEQYF.

This clonotype has only a few counts. The J gene is TRBJ2-7, the V gene TRBV4-1, with D perhaps TRBD2 (6 bases). Germline CDR1 MGHRA, CDR2 YSYEKL. Deletions cut 0 bases from V and 7 bases from J, with 13 bases between. This CDR3 region has 14 residues. CDR3 residues: CASSQDRGRGEQYF. The CDR3 DNA follows: TGCGCCAGCAGCCAAGATCGGGGTCGGGGGGAGCAGTACTTC.

The chain uses TRBV15 and TRBJ2-1; 8 bases map to TRBD1. J gave up 9 bases and V 0 bases, and 7 bases lay outside the gene matches. Germline CDR1 and CDR2: LNHNV and YYDKDF (reference sequence). This CDR3 is 15 amino acids long. The CDR3 region has the DNA TGTGCCACCAGCAGAGATCTCCAGGGGGCTGGTGAGCAGTTCTTC. This gives the protein CATSRDLQGAGEQFF.

This clonotype appeared a single time. V and J are TRBV24-1 and TRBJ2-5; D uncertain. Germline CDR1 is KGHDR and CDR2 is SFDVKD. V dropped 10 bases and J dropped 5 bases, with 7 bases sitting between them. The CDR3 is 10 residues long. CDR3 sequence reads: CATVQETQYF. CDR3 nucleotide sequence: TGTGCCACGGTCCAGGAGACCCAGTACTTC.

V and J are TRBV18 and TRBJ2-5; tentative D call: TRBD2 (5 bases). The CDR3 runs 13 residues. Germline V gene data show CDR1 as KGHSH and CDR2 as LQKENI. The V end lost 6 bases, the J end lost 1 base, and 9 bases lay between the germline ends. CDR3 in amino acids: CASSQRSQETQYF. Written as DNA, the CDR3 is TGTGCCAGCTCCCAGCGGAGCCAAGAGACCCAGTACTTC.

This clonotype occurred many times. A much larger clone lies a single base off, so this may be a read error. V is TRBV7-2 and J is TRBJ1-2; D unclear. Germline CDR1 and CDR2: SGHTA and FQGNSA. CDR3 length: 15 amino acids. V lost 5 bases and J 4 bases, leaving 17 bases between the germline ends. The DNA for the CDR3 is TGTGCCAGCAGCCCAGGTGGGTCCCGGAGCTATGGCTACACCTTC. Residues: CASSPGGSRSYGYTF. The full variable domain, in which reference TRBV7-2 and TRBJ1-2 provide the parts outside the CDR3, is GAGVSQSPSNKVTEKGKDVELRCDPISGHTALYWYRQSLGQGLEFLIYFQGNSAPDKSGLPSDRFSAERTGGSVSTLTIQRTQQEDSAVYLCASSPGGSRSYGYTFGSGTRLTVV.